A selection of T cell receptor beta chains follows, all from one sample in a study of T cell responses to AZD1222 COVID-19 vaccine. Clones were sequenced by immunoSEQ multiplex PCR, and TCRdb holds only the in-frame ones, with some missing. The sample includes approximately 94,000 clones, about nine tenths of them seen just once. This specimen was peripheral blood, taken on day 0 of AZD1222 vaccination. The receptors stem from an adult in good health. CDR3s include the opening cysteine and the closing phenylalanine or tryptophan. D genes are given only for firm matches. Some rows have no size entry. The others give once, few or many, or a class for an expanded clone.

J gene | D gene | V gene | clone size | CDR3 DNA | CDR3 protein
TRBJ1-4 | - | TRBV9 | - | TGTGCCAGCAGCGTAGGAATGGGGCAGGGTGAAAAACTGTTTTTT | CASSVGMGQGEKLFF
TRBJ2-2 | - | TRBV5-6 | - | TGTGCCAGCAGCTGGACCGGGGAGCTGTTTTTT | CASSWTGELFF
TRBJ1-2 | - | TRBV2 | few | TGTGCCAGCAGTGACAGGGGCCGGGGCTACACCTTC | CASSDRGRGYTF
TRBJ2-2 | - | TRBV4-1 | - | TGCGCCAGCAGCCAAGACATGACAGTCACCGGGGAGCTGTTTTTT | CASSQDMTVTGELFF
TRBJ1-2 | - | TRBV7-9 | - | TGTGCCAGCAGCTTATATAAGGGCAAGGATGGCTACACCTTC | CASSLYKGKDGYTF
TRBJ2-1 | - | TRBV5-4 | - | TGTGCCAGCAGCTTGCCCCCCCTTAATACTAGGAGCTCCTACAATGAGCAGTTCTTC | CASSLPPLNTRSSYNEQFF
TRBJ2-1 | - | TRBV29-1 | - | TGCAGCGTTGTTTCCAGGTCCTACAATGAGCAGTTCTTC | CSVVSRSYNEQFF
TRBJ2-7 | TRBD1 | TRBV28 | - | TGTGCCAGCAGTCCCGGGACAGCTTCCTCCTACGAGCAGTACTTC | CASSPGTASSYEQYF
TRBJ1-1 | - | TRBV11-2 | - | TGTGCCAGCAGCCAACAGGGTCCTACTGAAGCTTTCTTT | CASSQQGPTEAFF
TRBJ2-5 | TRBD1 | TRBV5-1 | - | TGCGCCAGCAGCTCCCGGACAGGCCAAGAGACCCAGTACTTC | CASSSRTGQETQYF
TRBJ1-1 | - | TRBV19 | - | TGTGCCAGTAGTATAGATATAGGCTCGGGAGACACTGAAGCTTTCTTT | CASSIDIGSGDTEAFF
TRBJ2-1 | TRBD2 | TRBV11-2 | - | TGTGCCAGCAGCCCACTAGCGGGATACGGGGTTAATGAGCAGTTCTTC | CASSPLAGYGVNEQFF
TRBJ2-1 | - | TRBV7-8 | - | TGTGCCAGCAGCTCCCCCGGTCACAATGAGCAGTTCTTC | CASSSPGHNEQFF
TRBJ1-5 | TRBD1 | TRBV5-1 | once | TGCGCCAGCAGCGACGGACAGGGAAATCAGCCCCAGCATTTT | CASSDGQGNQPQHF
TRBJ2-1 | TRBD1 | TRBV18 | - | TGTGCCAGCTCCCCTAACACAGGGGTGGGGAATGAGCAGTTCTTC | CASSPNTGVGNEQFF
TRBJ2-5 | TRBD1 | TRBV3-1/TRBV3-2 | - | TGTGCCAGCAGCCCCCGGACAGGGGCAGAGACCCAGTACTTC | CASSPRTGAETQYF
TRBJ2-3 | TRBD2 | TRBV6-6 | - | TGTGCCAGCAGTTCCTTTTCTAGCGGGAGTCCAGATACGCAGTATTTT | CASSSFSSGSPDTQYF
TRBJ1-2 | - | TRBV6-5 | - | TGTGCCAGCAGTTACGGGTCAGGAGGGGCCTATGGCTACACCTTC | CASSYGSGGAYGYTF
TRBJ2-5 | - | TRBV12-5 | - | TGTGCTAGTAGTCGGGCCGACCAAGAGACCCAGTACTTC | CASSRADQETQYF
TRBJ1-1 | - | TRBV27 | - | TGTGCCAGCAGCCTGACAGGTATGAACACTGAAGCTTTCTTT | CASSLTGMNTEAFF
TRBJ1-5 | - | TRBV27 | - | TGTGCCAGCGGACCAAGGCCCGGGGGGGGAAGTAATCAGCCCCAGCATTTT | CASGPRPGGGSNQPQHF
TRBJ1-5 | - | TRBV18 | few | TGTGCCAGCTCACAAAACCGGGACCTATGGGCCCCCCAGCATTTT | CASSQNRDLWAPQHF
TRBJ2-1 | TRBD1 | TRBV19 | - | TGTGCCAGTAGTATAGGCCAGGGGGAGATCAATGAGCAGTTCTTC | CASSIGQGEINEQFF
TRBJ2-7 | - | TRBV7-3 | - | TGTGCCAGCAGCCTACCCGGGACAGGGGTTAAGAGACTAGCGGGACCCGAGCAGTACTTC | CASSLPGTGVKRLAGPEQYF
TRBJ2-1 | TRBD1 | TRBV2 | - | TGTGCCAGCAGTATTGGACAGGGGGCGAGGGAGCAGTTCTTC | CASSIGQGAREQFF
TRBJ1-1 | - | TRBV19 | - | TGTGCCAGTAGTCCCCGGGGAGGGGGAGACACTGAAGCTTTCTTT | CASSPRGGGDTEAFF
TRBJ1-2 | TRBD1 | TRBV25-1 | - | TGTGCCAGCAGTGACGTTCCGGACAGGGGGGAGTACACCTTC | CASSDVPDRGEYTF
TRBJ1-5 | TRBD1 | TRBV4-1 | - | TGCGCCAGCAGCCACCCGACAGGGGGTCAGCCCCAGCATTTT | CASSHPTGGQPQHF
TRBJ1-3 | - | TRBV28 | - | TGTGCCAGCAGTTTTTGGGATAACTCTGGAAACACCATATATTTT | CASSFWDNSGNTIYF
TRBJ2-7 | TRBD2 | TRBV3-1/TRBV3-2 | few | TGTGCCAGCAGCCGCGGGGGCGAGCAGTACTTC | CASSRGGEQYF
TRBJ1-2 | TRBD1 | TRBV6-5 | - | TGTGCCAGCAGTCCTCACGGGACAGCTCACTATGGCTACACCTTC | CASSPHGTAHYGYTF
TRBJ2-1 | - | TRBV6-1 | - | TGTGCCAGCAGTGACCCGATGGCGGGCGGCCGCTCCCATGAGCAGTTCTTC | CASSDPMAGGRSHEQFF
TRBJ2-7 | TRBD1 | TRBV6-1 | - | TGTGCCAGCAGTGACGGACAGGCAAGCTCCTACGAGCAGTACTTC | CASSDGQASSYEQYF
TRBJ2-1 | TRBD2 | TRBV5-6 | - | TGTGCCAGCAGCGAGGGGACTAGCAGTGGTGAGCAGTTCTTC | CASSEGTSSGEQFF
TRBJ1-5 | - | TRBV18 | - | TGTGCCAGCTCACCCCGGCCATCTAGCAATCAGCCCCAGCATTTT | CASSPRPSSNQPQHF
TRBJ2-2 | - | TRBV9 | - | TGTGCCAGCAGCCTCCTCTCCATCACCGGGGAGCTGTTTTTT | CASSLLSITGELFF
TRBJ1-2 | TRBD1 | TRBV2 | - | TGTGCCAGCAGTGGGGACAGGAATTCCTATGGCTACACCTTC | CASSGDRNSYGYTF
TRBJ2-7 | - | TRBV6-5 | - | TGTGCCAGCAGTTACTCAGTTGGCGAAAGCTCCTACGAGCAGTACTTC | CASSYSVGESSYEQYF
TRBJ2-7 | TRBD2 | TRBV29-1 | - | TGCAGCGTTAGGCTAGCGGACTCCTACGAGCAGTACTTC | CSVRLADSYEQYF
TRBJ1-1 | TRBD1 | TRBV28 | - | TGTGCCAGCAGTCACGGGACAGACCACCTTGAAGCTTTCTTT | CASSHGTDHLEAFF